The TCR beta chain under discussion was sequenced for a study of blood T cells in healthy people across ages. Using a J-beta primer mix together with a sample-barcoded 5' primer, a second PCR was run for roughly 6 to 11 cycles. In TCRdb, the 5' RACE reads were re-called with MiXCR into one record per CDR3 protein. The data contain around 670,000 distinct CDR3 sequences, about 30% of them seen just once; the ten biggest clones take up approximately 14%. As for this clonotype: Antigen specificity is unknown.

CDR3 length: 15 residues. Per germline, CDR1 SEHNR and CDR2 FQNEAQ (reference sequence). The V end lost 2 bases, the J end lost 6 bases, and 13 bases lay between the germline ends. Study outcomes and limitations: Among long-lived donors, naive CD4+ cells were more numerous and diversity higher than in aged donors.

Isolated per sample were at least 7 million PBMCs. This sequence was found in a woman older than 75 in good health. Material for sequencing was blood. This sequence joins TRBV7-9 and TRBJ2-2; D may be TRBD2 (7 bases). The CDR3 region has the DNA TGTGCCAGCAGCTTACCTAGGGGGGGTTCCGGGGAGCTGTTTTTT. Its protein is CASSLPRGGSGELFF.